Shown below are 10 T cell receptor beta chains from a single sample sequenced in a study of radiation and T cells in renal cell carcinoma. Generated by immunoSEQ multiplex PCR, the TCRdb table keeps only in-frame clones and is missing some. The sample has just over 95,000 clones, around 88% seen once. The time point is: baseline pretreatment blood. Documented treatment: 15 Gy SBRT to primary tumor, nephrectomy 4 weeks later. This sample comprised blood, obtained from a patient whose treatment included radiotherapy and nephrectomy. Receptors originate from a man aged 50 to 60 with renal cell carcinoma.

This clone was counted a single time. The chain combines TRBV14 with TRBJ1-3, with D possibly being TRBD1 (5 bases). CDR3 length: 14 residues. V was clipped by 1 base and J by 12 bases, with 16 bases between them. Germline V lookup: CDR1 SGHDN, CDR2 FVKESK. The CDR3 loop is CASSQASFTQGIYF. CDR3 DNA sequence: TGTGCCAGCAGCCAAGCCTCTTTTACCCAGGGCATATATTTT.

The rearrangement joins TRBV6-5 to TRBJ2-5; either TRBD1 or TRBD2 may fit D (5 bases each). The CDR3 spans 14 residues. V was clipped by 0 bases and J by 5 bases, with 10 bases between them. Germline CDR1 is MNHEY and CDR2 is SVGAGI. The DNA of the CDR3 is TGTGCCAGCAGTTACTCGGGCAGGGAGGAGACCCAGTACTTC. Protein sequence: CASSYSGREETQYF.

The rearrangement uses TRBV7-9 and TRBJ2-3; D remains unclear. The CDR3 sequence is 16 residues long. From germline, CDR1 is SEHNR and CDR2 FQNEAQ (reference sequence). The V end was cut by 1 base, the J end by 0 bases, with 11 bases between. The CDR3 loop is CASSLDVSRSTDTQYF. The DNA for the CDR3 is TGTGCCAGCAGCTTAGACGTCAGTCGTAGCACAGATACGCAGTATTTT.

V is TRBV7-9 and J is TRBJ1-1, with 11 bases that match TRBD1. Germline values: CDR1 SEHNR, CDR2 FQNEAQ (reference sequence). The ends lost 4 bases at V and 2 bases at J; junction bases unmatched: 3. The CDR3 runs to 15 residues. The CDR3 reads CASSSGQGANTEAFF. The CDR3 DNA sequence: TGTGCCAGCAGCTCCGGACAGGGGGCTAACACTGAAGCTTTCTTT. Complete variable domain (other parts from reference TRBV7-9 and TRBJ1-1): DTGVSQNPRHKITKRGQNVTFRCDPISEHNRLYWYRQTLGQGPEFLTYFQNEAQLEKSRLLSDRFSAERPKGSFSTLEIQRTEQGDSAMYLCASSSGQGANTEAFFGQGTRLTVV.

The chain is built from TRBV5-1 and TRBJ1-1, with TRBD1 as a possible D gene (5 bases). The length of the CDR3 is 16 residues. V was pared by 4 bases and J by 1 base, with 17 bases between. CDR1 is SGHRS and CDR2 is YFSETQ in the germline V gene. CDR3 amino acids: CASSPQGLSRNTEAFF. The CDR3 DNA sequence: TGCGCCAGCAGCCCGCAGGGTCTTTCGAGGAACACTGAAGCTTTCTTT.

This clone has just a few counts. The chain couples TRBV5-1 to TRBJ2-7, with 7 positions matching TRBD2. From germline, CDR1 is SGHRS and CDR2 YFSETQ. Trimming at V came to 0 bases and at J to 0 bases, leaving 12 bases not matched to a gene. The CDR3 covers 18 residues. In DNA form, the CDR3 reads TGCGCCAGCAGCTTGGCCCTGTCGACTAGCAGAAGCTCCTACGAGCAGTACTTC. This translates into CASSLALSTSRSSYEQYF. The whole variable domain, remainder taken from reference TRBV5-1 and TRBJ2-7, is KAGVTQTPRYLIKTRGQQVTLSCSPISGHRSVSWYQQTPGQGLQFLFEYFSETQRNKGNFPGRFSGRQFSNSRSEMNVSTLELGDSALYLCASSLALSTSRSSYEQYFGPGTRLTVT.

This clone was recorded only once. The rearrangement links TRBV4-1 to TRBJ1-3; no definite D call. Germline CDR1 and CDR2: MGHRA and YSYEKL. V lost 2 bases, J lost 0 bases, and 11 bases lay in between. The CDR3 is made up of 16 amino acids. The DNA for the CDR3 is TGCGCCAGCAGCCAAACACAATTCTTCTCTGGAAACACCATATATTTT. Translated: CASSQTQFFSGNTIYF.

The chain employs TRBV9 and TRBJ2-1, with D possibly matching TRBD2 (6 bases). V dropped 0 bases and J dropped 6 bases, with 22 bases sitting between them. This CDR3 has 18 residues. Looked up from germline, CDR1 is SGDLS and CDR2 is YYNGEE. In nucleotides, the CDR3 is TGTGCCAGCAGCGTAGTTTCTAGCGACCCCGGACCCACCAATGAGCAGTTCTTC. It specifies CASSVVSSDPGPTNEQFF. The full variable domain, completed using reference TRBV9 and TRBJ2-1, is DSGVTQTPKHLITATGQRVTLRCSPRSGDLSVYWYQQSLDQGLQFLIQYYNGEERAKGNILERFSAQQFPDLHSELNLSSLELGDSALYFCASSVVSSDPGPTNEQFFGPGTRLTVL.

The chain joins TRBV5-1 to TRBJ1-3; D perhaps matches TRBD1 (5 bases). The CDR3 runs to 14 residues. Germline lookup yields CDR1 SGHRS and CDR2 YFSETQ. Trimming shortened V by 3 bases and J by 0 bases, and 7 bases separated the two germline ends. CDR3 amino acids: CASSWGTSGNTIYF. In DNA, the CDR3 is TGCGCCAGCAGCTGGGGGACCTCTGGAAACACCATATATTTT.

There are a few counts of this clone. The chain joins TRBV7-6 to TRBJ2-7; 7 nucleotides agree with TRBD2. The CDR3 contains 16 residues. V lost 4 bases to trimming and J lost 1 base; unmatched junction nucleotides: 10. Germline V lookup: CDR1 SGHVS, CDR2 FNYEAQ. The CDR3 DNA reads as TGTGCCAGCAGCTCGACCGGGCTAGCGGCTTCCTACGAGCAGTACTTC. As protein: CASSSTGLAASYEQYF. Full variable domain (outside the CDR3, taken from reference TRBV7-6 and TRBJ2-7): GAGVSQSPRYKVTKRGQDVALRCDPISGHVSLYWYRQALGQGPEFLTYFNYEAQQDKSGLPNDRFSAERPEGSISTLTIQRTEQRDSAMYRCASSSTGLAASYEQYFGPGTRLTVT.